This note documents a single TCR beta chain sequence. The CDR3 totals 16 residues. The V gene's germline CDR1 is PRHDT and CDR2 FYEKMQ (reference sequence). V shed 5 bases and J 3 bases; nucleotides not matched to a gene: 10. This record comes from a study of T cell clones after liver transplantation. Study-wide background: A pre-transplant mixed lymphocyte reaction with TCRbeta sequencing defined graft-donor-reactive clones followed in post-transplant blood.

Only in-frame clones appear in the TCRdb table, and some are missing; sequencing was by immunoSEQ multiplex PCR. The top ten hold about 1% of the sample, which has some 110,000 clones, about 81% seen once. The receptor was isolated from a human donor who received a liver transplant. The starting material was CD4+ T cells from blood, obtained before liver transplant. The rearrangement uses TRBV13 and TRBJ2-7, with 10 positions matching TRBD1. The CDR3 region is CASSAPGTGEGYEQYF. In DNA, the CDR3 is TGTGCCAGCAGCGCGCCCGGGACAGGGGAAGGCTACGAGCAGTACTTC. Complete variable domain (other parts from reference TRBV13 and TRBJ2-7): AAGVIQSPRHLIKEKRETATLKCYPIPRHDTVYWYQQGPGQDPQFLISFYEKMQSDKGSIPDRFSAQQFSDYHSELNMSSLELGDSALYFCASSAPGTGEGYEQYFGPGTRLTVT.